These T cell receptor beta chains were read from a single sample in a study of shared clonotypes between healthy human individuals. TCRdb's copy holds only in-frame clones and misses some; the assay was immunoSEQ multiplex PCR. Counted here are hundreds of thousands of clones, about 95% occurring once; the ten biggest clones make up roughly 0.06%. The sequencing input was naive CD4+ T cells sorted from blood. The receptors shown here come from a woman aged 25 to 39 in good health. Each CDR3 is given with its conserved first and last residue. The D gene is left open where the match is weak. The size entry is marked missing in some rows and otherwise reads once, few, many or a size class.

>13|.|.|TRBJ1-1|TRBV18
CASSPARQTEAFF
TGTGCCAGCTCACCGGCGAGACAGACTGAAGCTTTCTTT
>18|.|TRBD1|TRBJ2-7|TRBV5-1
CASSPPGVRQGSSYEQYF
TGCGCCAGCAGCCCACCCGGGGTCCGACAGGGGAGCTCCTACGAGCAGTACTTC
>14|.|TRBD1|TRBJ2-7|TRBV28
CASNARGRSYEQYF
TGTGCCAGCAATGCCAGGGGGCGTTCCTACGAGCAGTACTTC
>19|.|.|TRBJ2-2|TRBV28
CASSSPGPLAGANTGELFF
TGTGCCAGCAGTTCCCCTGGGCCCCTGGCAGGCGCGAACACCGGGGAGCTGTTTTTT
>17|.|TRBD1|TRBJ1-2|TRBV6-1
CASSESGGQGAVDGYTF
TGTGCCAGCAGTGAATCGGGGGGACAGGGAGCCGTTGATGGCTACACCTTC
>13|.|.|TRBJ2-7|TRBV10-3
CAISVREKGEQYF
TGTGCCATCAGTGTTCGGGAGAAGGGCGAGCAGTACTTC
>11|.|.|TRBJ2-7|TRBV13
CASSVRYEQYF
TGTGCCAGCAGCGTGCGATACGAGCAGTACTTC
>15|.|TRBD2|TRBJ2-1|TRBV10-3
CAIRLAGGPDNEQFF
TGTGCCATCAGACTAGCGGGAGGGCCCGACAATGAGCAGTTCTTC
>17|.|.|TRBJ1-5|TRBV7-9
CASSLWIGLLFNQPQHF
TGTGCCAGCAGCTTATGGATCGGACTCCTTTTCAATCAGCCCCAGCATTTT
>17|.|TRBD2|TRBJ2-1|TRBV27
CASSSRLAGPSYNEQFF
TGTGCCAGCAGTTCACGACTAGCGGGGCCCTCCTACAATGAGCAGTTCTTC
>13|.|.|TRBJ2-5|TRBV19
CASRSWGEETQYF
TGTGCCAGTAGGTCTTGGGGGGAAGAGACCCAGTACTTC
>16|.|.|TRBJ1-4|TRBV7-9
CASSLGDGARREKLFF
TGTGCCAGCAGCTTAGGAGACGGCGCCCGACGGGAAAAACTGTTTTTT
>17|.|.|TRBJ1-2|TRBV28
CASSLMNGAQPNYGYTF
TGTGCCAGCAGCCTAATGAACGGTGCGCAACCTAACTATGGCTACACCTTC
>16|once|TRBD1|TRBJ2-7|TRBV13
CASSLHRDRFSYEQYF
TGTGCCAGCAGCTTACACCGGGACAGGTTCTCCTACGAGCAGTACTTC
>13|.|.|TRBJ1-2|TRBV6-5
CASSYSGRHGYTF
TGTGCCAGCAGTTACTCAGGGAGGCATGGCTACACCTTC
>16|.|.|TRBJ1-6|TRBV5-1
CASSLEIGQDNSPLHF
TGCGCCAGCAGCTTGGAAATTGGGCAGGATAATTCACCCCTCCACTTT
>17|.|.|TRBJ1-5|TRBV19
CASTPGHASDSNQPQHF
TGTGCCAGTACTCCGGGACACGCGAGCGATAGCAATCAGCCCCAGCATTTT
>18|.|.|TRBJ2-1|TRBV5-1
CASSLASGGPRGYNEQFF
TGCGCCAGCAGCTTGGCCTCCGGAGGACCCCGTGGCTACAATGAGCAGTTCTTC